This T cell receptor (beta chain) was observed in a study of cytomegalovirus exposure and HLA in healthy donors. General observations from the study: The study flagged approximately 180 TCR beta chains as cytomegalovirus-associated. More clonal expansion characterized HLA-associated TCR beta chains than equally common others in a later analysis.

PCR used 60 Vbeta primers and 13 Jbeta primers. Profiling relied on immunoSEQ multiplex PCR, and the TCRdb table lists in-frame clones only, not all of them. The table shows a few hundred thousand clones, with 75% occurring only once. Per the germline V gene, CDR1 is KGHSH and CDR2 is LQKENI. J gave up 5 bases and V 3 bases, and 5 bases lay outside the gene matches. The CDR3 consists of 15 residues. Turning to this clone: Its antigen is unknown.

The sequence was obtained from a woman in her twenties or thirties in good health and CMV-seronegative. The sample taken for sequencing was PBMCs. The J gene is TRBJ1-5, the V gene TRBV18; 9 bases fit TRBD1. CDR3: CASSPPGDRDQPQHF. Here the CDR3 DNA reads TGTGCCAGCTCACCCCCCGGGGACAGGGATCAGCCCCAGCATTTT.